Given below is one T cell receptor beta chain in context. There is no known antigen for this receptor. Per-base qualities were not stored, and no clone one base away is much larger. This specimen belongs to a study of somatic mutations in cytotoxic T cells in rheumatoid arthritis (dated by TCRdb to about 2017). Concerning the study at large: A FACSAria II or Sony SH800 was used to flow-sort some V beta antibody-stained T-cell populations at nearly 100% purity, and TCRB sequencing was also done on sorted V beta1+ cells. In newly diagnosed rheumatoid arthritis without treatment, the study examined if expanded CD8+ T-cell clones harbor somatic mutations, relying on TCRB deep sequencing to characterize clonality. TCRB deep sequencing covered 50 to 75 patients with rheumatoid arthritis along with approximately 20 healthy controls. Patients and controls did not essentially differ in median age, which was nearly identical between the groups.

The immunoSEQ assay was applied to genomic DNA for TCRB CDR3 sequencing. The authors processed their data as follows. The analyses included only productive TCRB rearrangements. Clonality was expressed as a Shannon entropy-based productive clonality index, with each clone defined by a unique TCRB CDR3 sequence. To calculate repertoire overlap between two samples, the template counts of each clone were considered relative to each sample's total templates. V-gene usage from TCRB sequencing and V-gene usage measured by flow cytometry were correlated (Spearman r of about 0.62). The table comes from immuneACCESS by way of TCRdb, which keeps in-frame sequences with V and J called. Part of the clones is missing from these tables; in studies checked, under half for an unresolved V gene and the rest for unknown reasons. V and J calls and clone size are given by that table; D and trimming were obtained from the DNA. The table for this sample lists several thousand clones; around 75% of them were counted only once. The leading ten clones occupy approximately 35% of the sample.

Here is what the overall study found, with its caveats: The slight TRBV07 underrepresentation in patients was not adjusted for multiple comparisons. In patients, CD8+ clonality rose with age (Spearman r of about 0.51), which was not the case in healthy controls. There was no significant difference in CD8+ T-cell clonality between rheumatoid arthritis patients and age-matched healthy controls. Viral specificity could not be ruled out by absence from virus-specific databases, and the antigen targets of the expanded CD8+ clones remained unknown. The largest CD8+ clone made up more than 20% of CD8+ cells in about an eighth of the 65 patients, and blood and synovial fluid shared several identical CD8+ TCRB sequences.

Buffy coats from some 21 blood donors served as healthy controls, a group that was under 65% female with a median age of 56 years (range about 21-80). CD4+ and CD8+ cells were isolated by positive magnetic bead selection on an AutoMACS, and purity was checked by flow cytometry. Peripheral blood mononuclear cells were obtained using density gradient separation with Ficoll-Paque PLUS. Using Nucleospin Tissue or Tissue XS kits, DNA was extracted from CD4-enriched, CD8-enriched or PBMC samples, with quantification by a Qubit 2.0 fluorometer. V trim: 4 bases; J trim: 2 bases; unmatched bases: 4. The CDR3 spans 14 residues, from the cysteine through the phenylalanine. Only the CDR3 DNA stays, 42 bases, in frame from base 1. The germline V gene specifies SNHLY as CDR1 and FYNNEI as CDR2.

The material sequenced was CD8+ T cells sorted from blood. The rearranged chain carries TRBV2 and TRBJ2-5, with 7 central nucleotides matching TRBD1. The clonotype was recovered from a woman aged 45-65 years in good health. In nucleotides, the sequence is TGTGCCAGCAGTGGGGACAGCTCACAAGAGACCCAGTACTTC. The encoded protein is CASSGDSSQETQYF.